The following is a TCR beta chain sequence with its context. What it recognizes is unknown. One end of the junction fails to match germline, which may point to a read error. Genomic DNA, serving as template, underwent TCR beta VDJ and CDR3 profiling. TCRdb re-called the reads through MiXCR, storing one row per CDR3 protein. Seen here are some 410,000 distinct CDR3 sequences, under 80% observed once, and the top ten hold 3% to 4.5%. The data were obtained in a study of CD8+CD57+ T cells in acquired aplastic anemia. Overall study context: DNA per sorted CD4+ or CD8+ sample ranged about 0.17 to 27.4 ug, averaging approximately 3.3 ug. Healthy donor CD4+ samples were sequenced to a depth that averaged about 10.8 million reads.

In germline, CDR1 is SGHRS, CDR2 YFSETQ. The CDR3 loop spans 15 amino acids. Study observations and caveats: In common between the patients and the controls were around 29 CD8+ CDR3 sequences.

This chain connects TRBV5-1 to TRBJ1-1, with D perhaps TRBD1 (6 bases). The TCR was taken from a human donor in good health, serving as a control. Input material: sorted CD4+, CD8+, or CD8+CD57+ T cells (not recorded which) from PBMCs. CDR3 sequence: CASRAWGAQSTEAFF. CDR3 nucleotides: TGTGCCAGCAGGGCGTGGGGGGCTCAGAGCACTGAAGCTTTCTTT.